Detailed here is one T cell receptor beta chain. Under the authors' procedure: It was from reference gene primer amplification that nucleated cell counts were estimated. Method: immunoSEQ multiplex PCR; TCRdb's copy keeps in-frame clones and lacks some. That table gives V, J and clone size, and the DNA gave D and trimming. This table has approximately 270,000 clones, roughly 85% appearing once. The entry originates in a study of blood T cell repertoires in COVID-19. Study overall: The study drew acute and convalescent COVID-19 samples from the United States, Italy and Spain. T cells, B-cell-depleted T cells, or PBMCs supplied cDNA or gDNA.

This CDR3 is built from 12 residues. The J segment lost 1 base and the V segment lost 9 bases, leaving 0 bases of the junction unmatched. CDR1 is KGHDR, CDR2 SFDVKD, per germline. The origin of this receptor is a woman between 65 and 79 years old with acute or convalescent COVID-19. The sample taken for sequencing was peripheral blood. The chain employs TRBV24-1 and TRBJ2-3; TRBD1 aligns across 7 bases. For the CDR3, the DNA is TGTGCCACCCAGGGGGGCACAGATACGCAGTATTTT. Encoded protein: CATQGGTDTQYF.